These 25 T cell receptor beta chains originate from one sample sequenced in a study of PD-1 blockade in classical Hodgkin lymphoma. The method was immunoSEQ multiplex PCR; TCRdb's version includes in-frame clones alone and lacks a portion of them. The repertoire holds 150,000 or so clones, with 78% as singletons. In every patient, relapse followed autologous stem cell transplantation, while exposure to brentuximab vedotin differed. The sequences come from peripheral blood mononuclear cells (PBMCs), collected before the second cycle of nivolumab. Receptors were obtained from a human donor with classical Hodgkin lymphoma.

Concerning this clone: The junction departs from the called germline gene at one end, perhaps through a read error. V usage is TRBV18 and J usage is TRBJ1-1, with 8 positions matching TRBD1. The CDR3 covers 13 residues. The germline CDR1 and CDR2 sequences are KGHSH and LQKENI. The chain's CDR3 is CASTPQGAAEAFF. The CDR3 DNA reads TGTGCCAGCACACCTCAGGGGGCCGCTGAAGCTTTCTTT.

Concerning this clone: In the same sample, other DNA sequences code for this CDR3. The chain combines TRBV7-6 with TRBJ2-6, with D hard to call. CDR3 size: 15 residues. The V end was cut by 0 bases, the J end by 4 bases, with 7 bases between. Germline V gene lookup returns CDR1 SGHVS and CDR2 FNYEAQ. CDR3 DNA: TGTGCCAGCAGCTTAGCCGGATCCGGGGCCAACGTCCTGACTTTC. Translated, it gives CASSLAGSGANVLTF.

This clone was counted only a few times. The rearrangement joins TRBV2 to TRBJ1-2, with unresolved D. This CDR3 has 14 residues. Trimming pared 4 bases from V and 4 bases from J, leaving 13 bases between. The germline V gene has CDR1 SNHLY and CDR2 FYNNEI. CDR3: CASSGPSGVYGYTF. Written as DNA, the CDR3 is TGTGCCAGCAGTGGTCCTAGCGGAGTCTATGGCTACACCTTC.

V and J are TRBV11-3 and TRBJ2-7; 8 bases fit TRBD2. Losses at the gene ends were 1 base for V and 2 bases for J; bases not matched to a gene: 10. The germline gives CDR1 SGHNT, CDR2 YENEEA. There are 17 residues in the CDR3. CDR3 region: CASSLGVSAGAAYEQYF. The CDR3 coding sequence is TGTGCCAGCAGCTTAGGTGTTTCAGCGGGGGCCGCCTACGAGCAGTACTTC.

This clone was observed a handful of times. The rearrangement uses TRBV18 and TRBJ1-1; D not resolved. The germline gives CDR1 KGHSH, CDR2 LQKENI. V was cut by 5 bases and J by 4 bases, with 17 bases left in between. The CDR3 extends over 15 amino acids. This chain's CDR3 is CASSDQRVGRTEAFF. The CDR3 DNA reads TGTGCCAGCTCAGACCAGAGGGTAGGACGCACTGAAGCTTTCTTT.

V gene TRBV7-9 combines with J gene TRBJ2-3; D gene uncertain. This CDR3 has 15 residues. V shed 1 base and J shed 2 bases, with 10 bases lying between them. Germline values: CDR1 SEHNR, CDR2 FQNEAQ (reference sequence). CDR3 residues: CASSLGGDPTDTQYF. The DNA for the CDR3 is TGTGCCAGCAGCTTAGGCGGCGATCCCACAGATACGCAGTATTTT.

CDR3 in amino acids: CASSYGQTSGANVLTF. The CDR3 region has the DNA TGTGCCAGCAGTTATGGACAAACCTCTGGGGCCAACGTCCTGACTTTC. This chain connects TRBV25-1 to TRBJ2-6; a weak D match, TRBD1 (5 bases). V gave up 5 bases and J gave up 0 bases, with 11 bases separating them. Germline lookup yields CDR1 MGHDK and CDR2 SYGVNS. The CDR3 loop spans 16 amino acids. The variable domain in full, with the rest retrieved from reference TRBV25-1 and TRBJ2-6, is EADIYQTPRYLVIGTGKKITLECSQTMGHDKMYWYQQDPGMELHLIHYSYGVNSTEKGDLSSESTVSRIRTEHFPLTLESARPSHTSQYLCASSYGQTSGANVLTFGAGSRLTVL.

The sample holds a few counts of this clone. The chain combines TRBV7-8 with TRBJ2-1; 7 bases are shared with TRBD1. CDR1 is SGHVS, CDR2 FQNEAQ, per germline. Trimming at V came to 5 bases and at J to 10 bases, leaving 14 bases not matched to a gene. This CDR3 comprises 15 residues. CDR3 sequence (DNA): TGTGCCAGCAGCCTCCGGGACAGTCTTGACCGCGAGCAGTTCTTC. This sequence encodes CASSLRDSLDREQFF.

V gene TRBV4-1 combines with J gene TRBJ1-2; D call uncertain. The V gene's germline CDR1 is MGHRA and CDR2 YSYEKL. V shed 1 base and J shed 2 bases, with 11 bases lying between them. The CDR3 is made up of 15 amino acids. The CDR3 DNA is TGCGCCAGCAGCCAAGGACGGGGATTCAACTATGGCTACACCTTC. It yields the protein CASSQGRGFNYGYTF.

The chain joins TRBV29-1 to TRBJ1-1, with 9 bases aligning to TRBD1. Germline CDR1 is SQVTM and CDR2 is ANQGSEA. The CDR3 has 13 amino acids. V was clipped by 0 bases and J by 7 bases; unmatched bases: 3. As DNA, the CDR3 is TGCAGCGTTGAAGAGGGGACAGGGTTTGAAGCTTTCTTT. It translates to CSVEEGTGFEAFF.

This clone was seen ten or more times. CDR3 sequence reads: CASRGQGGNSPLHF. The CDR3 DNA reads TGTGCCAGCAGGGGGCAGGGGGGTAATTCACCCCTCCACTTT. The V gene is TRBV25-1, the J gene TRBJ1-6, with 7 bases identical to TRBD1. The CDR3 extends over 14 amino acids. CDR1 MGHDK and CDR2 SYGVNS come from the germline V gene. V gave up 6 bases and J gave up 6 bases; unmatched junction bases: 5.

The chain recombines TRBV15 with TRBJ1-1, with D uncertain. The CDR3 sequence is 15 residues long. Trimming removed 0 bases from V and 6 bases from J, with 14 bases in between. Germline V gives CDR1 LNHNV, CDR2 YYDKDF (reference sequence). This chain's CDR3 is CATSRDKAWRPEAFF. CDR3 nucleotides: TGTGCCACCAGCAGAGATAAAGCGTGGAGGCCTGAAGCTTTCTTT.

This clone is termed medium-sized. The chain carries TRBV19 and TRBJ2-3, with 8 positions matching TRBD2. The V segment lost 5 bases and the J segment 6 bases; nucleotides outside the gene matches: 7. Germline V gene lookup returns CDR1 LNHDA and CDR2 SQIVND (reference sequence). The CDR3 runs 14 residues. Here the CDR3 reads CASSLAGGWDTQYF. CDR3 nucleotides: TGTGCCAGTAGTCTCGCGGGAGGCTGGGATACGCAGTATTTT. The complete variable domain, with remaining parts taken from reference TRBV19 and TRBJ2-3, reads DGGITQSPKYLFRKEGQNVTLSCEQNLNHDAMYWYRQDPGQGLRLIYYSQIVNDFQKGDIAEGYSVSREKKESFPLTVTSAQKNPTAFYLCASSLAGGWDTQYFGPGTRLTVL.

Only a few counts were recorded for this clone. The chain recombines TRBV2 with TRBJ1-2, with TRBD1 matching over 7 bases. The V and J ends lost 10 bases and 8 bases, in that order; junction bases with no gene match: 16. This CDR3 has 14 residues. From germline, CDR1 is SNHLY and CDR2 FYNNEI. The CDR3 DNA reads as TGTGCCACCTTACCCACCTCGACAGGGCCCGGCTACACCTTC. Translated, it gives CATLPTSTGPGYTF.

In this sample, this clone turned up a few times. V is TRBV10-3 and J is TRBJ2-7, with 8 bases that match TRBD1. Germline CDR1 is ENHRY and CDR2 is SYGVKD. With V trimmed by 10 bases and J by 1 base, 9 bases remained unmatched. The CDR3 sequence is 14 residues long. The CDR3 loop reads CATLEGQASYEQYF. In nucleotides, the CDR3 is TGTGCCACACTTGAGGGACAGGCTTCCTACGAGCAGTACTTC.

The rearrangement uses TRBV28 and TRBJ2-3; 8 bases are a match to TRBD2. V shed 6 bases, J shed 0 bases, and the junction held 8 bases outside the gene matches. From germline, CDR1 is MDHEN and CDR2 SYDVKM. CDR3 length equals 16 residues. CDR3 sequence reads: CASSLTSAPSTDTQYF. CDR3 DNA: TGTGCCAGCAGCCTGACTAGCGCCCCCAGCACAGATACGCAGTATTTT.

The chain joins TRBV15 to TRBJ2-7; D is perhaps TRBD1 (6 bases). The germline V gene has CDR1 LNHNV and CDR2 YYDKDF (reference sequence). The CDR3 spans 13 residues. V lost 3 bases, J lost 3 bases, and 9 bases lay in between. CDR3 nucleotides: TGTGCCACCAGCAGCGACAGGATCTACGAGCAGTACTTC. It yields the protein CATSSDRIYEQYF.

The CDR3 DNA is TGTGCCAGCAGACCCGGGACAGAGGTCCTCACAGATACGCAGTATTTT. It codes for CASRPGTEVLTDTQYF. The chain joins TRBV7-3 to TRBJ2-3; 7 bases map to TRBD1. V shed 6 bases and J 2 bases; nucleotides not matched to a gene: 11. The CDR3 totals 16 residues. Looked up from germline, CDR1 is SGHTA and CDR2 is FQGTGA.

CDR3 DNA: TGTGCCAGTAGTATTAGGGTGGAGGCCGGGGGGGGCGGTGAGCAGTTCTTC. Translating it yields CASSIRVEAGGGGEQFF. The V and J genes are TRBV19 and TRBJ2-1; 8 bases map to TRBD2. With V trimmed by 3 bases and J by 9 bases, 16 bases remained unmatched. This CDR3 has 17 amino acids. Germline V gives CDR1 LNHDA, CDR2 SQIVND (reference sequence).

The chain joins TRBV4-1 to TRBJ2-4, with a possible D match to TRBD1 (5 bases). The CDR3 covers 16 residues. Germline CDR1 MGHRA, CDR2 YSYEKL. Trimming cost V 10 bases and J 1 base, with 20 bases left between them. The CDR3 reads CAIPCTEKGAKNIQYF. The CDR3 DNA follows: TGCGCCATCCCATGCACCGAAAAGGGGGCCAAAAACATTCAGTACTTC.

This clone was counted a few times. The chain uses TRBV5-1 and TRBJ2-7; maybe TRBD1 (5 bases). The germline V gene has CDR1 SGHRS and CDR2 YFSETQ. Trimming removed 1 base from V and 2 bases from J, with 13 bases in between. This CDR3 spans 15 amino acids. In nucleotides, the CDR3 is TGCGCCAGCAGCTTGTTAGGGGCCTTACCCTACGAGCAGTACTTC. Its translation: CASSLLGALPYEQYF.

V usage is TRBV5-1 and J usage is TRBJ2-3, with 10 bases identical to TRBD2. Germline assignment: CDR1 SGHRS and CDR2 YFSETQ. With 0 bases clipped from V and 2 bases from J, the junction kept 3 bases outside the gene matches. The CDR3 has 16 amino acids. The chain's CDR3 is CASSLGTSGVTDTQYF. The CDR3 DNA is TGCGCCAGCAGCTTGGGTACTAGCGGGGTCACAGATACGCAGTATTTT.

This chain connects TRBV7-9 to TRBJ2-1; D may be TRBD1 (6 bases). The V gene's germline CDR1 is SEHNR and CDR2 FQNEAQ (reference sequence). V was pared by 5 bases and J by 0 bases, with 17 bases between. This CDR3 is built from 17 residues. This CDR3 is CASSRTFGQSSYNEQFF. DNA for the CDR3: TGTGCCAGCAGCCGAACCTTTGGACAGAGCTCCTACAATGAGCAGTTCTTC.

In DNA form, the CDR3 reads TGTGCCAGCAGTTACTTCATATCCCAGGGCTCCTACGAGCAGTACTTC. This codes for CASSYFISQGSYEQYF. The rearrangement joins TRBV6-5 to TRBJ2-7; a weak D match, TRBD1 (5 bases). Germline assignment: CDR1 MNHEY and CDR2 SVGAGI. The CDR3 has 16 amino acids. The ends were cut back, 1 base at V and 0 bases at J, with 13 bases in the middle.

This chain connects TRBV28 to TRBJ2-7; D perhaps matches TRBD1 (8 bases). V lost 4 bases and J lost 3, with 16 bases in between. Germline CDR1 is MDHEN and CDR2 is SYDVKM. The CDR3 sequence is 15 residues long. DNA for the CDR3: TGTGCCAGCAGTTACCTACAGGGGGGGAGCTACGAGCAGTACTTC. Protein sequence: CASSYLQGGSYEQYF.